The 7 T cell receptor beta chains below all came from one sample that was sequenced in a study of blood T cells in healthy people across ages. Alongside a J-beta primer mix, a sample-barcoded 5' primer served in a second PCR lasting roughly 7 to 11 cycles. One entry per CDR3 protein results from TCRdb running MiXCR on the 5' RACE reads. The table lists approximately 690,000 distinct CDR3 sequences, approximately 59% of them singletons. Sequencing input: blood. These TCRs come from a man aged 55 to 70 in good health.

V gene TRBV20-1 combines with J gene TRBJ1-5; D may be TRBD1 (6 bases). The ends were cut back, 5 bases at V and 0 bases at J, with 11 bases in the middle. The CDR3 has 14 residues. CDR1 DFQATT and CDR2 SNEGSKA come from the germline V gene (reference sequence). In nucleotides, the CDR3 is TGCAGTGCTGGCGAGGGGGGTAGCAATCAGCCCCAGCATTTT. Protein: CSAGEGGSNQPQHF.

CDR3 residues: CASIPGGEGMNTEAFF. The CDR3 DNA sequence: TGTGCCAGCATCCCTGGGGGCGAAGGGATGAACACTGAAGCTTTCTTT. V is TRBV2 and J is TRBJ1-1; the D gene is possibly TRBD1 (6 bases). Germline-derived CDR1 and CDR2 are SNHLY and FYNNEI. V lost 7 bases, J lost 0 bases, and 18 bases lay in between. The CDR3 covers 16 residues.

The sample holds a few counts of this clonotype. The V call is TRBV11-2, the J call TRBJ2-5; 8 nucleotides agree with TRBD1. CDR1 is SGHAT and CDR2 is FQNNGV in the germline V gene. The CDR3 is 17 amino acids. With V trimmed by 0 bases and J by 4 bases, 10 bases remained unmatched. The chain's CDR3 is CASSLEGGQGLGETQYF. Written as DNA, the CDR3 is TGTGCCAGCAGCTTAGAGGGTGGACAGGGCCTCGGAGAGACCCAGTACTTC.

The CDR3 loop reads CASSLEAGGATGKNIQYF. The CDR3 nucleotides are TGTGCCAGCAGTTTAGAAGCGGGTGGAGCGACGGGCAAAAACATTCAGTACTTC. The chain couples TRBV12-3 or TRBV12-4 to TRBJ2-4, with D possibly TRBD2 on 6 matching bases. V lost 1 base and J 3 bases, leaving 19 bases between the germline ends. The CDR3 loop spans 18 amino acids.

V is TRBV29-1 and J is TRBJ1-2; the D gene is possibly TRBD1 (5 bases). The germline CDR1 and CDR2 sequences are SQVTM and ANQGSEA. This CDR3 region has 12 residues. The CDR3 sequence: CGWGDGSYGYTF. CDR3 nucleotides: TGCGGTTGGGGGGACGGCTCCTATGGCTACACCTTC.

The CDR3 sequence: CASSSPRPRNQPQHF. The CDR3 nucleotides read TGCGCCAGCAGTAGCCCGCGGCCCCGTAATCAGCCCCAGCATTTT. J is TRBJ1-5 and V is TRBV10-1; unclear D gene. Trimming left V 5 bases short and J 4 bases short, with 15 bases between. The CDR3 sequence is 15 residues long. CDR1 is WNHNN, CDR2 SYGVQD, per germline (reference sequence).

The rearrangement links TRBV10-3 to TRBJ2-1, with D perhaps assigned TRBD1 or TRBD2 (6 bases each). This CDR3 comprises 15 residues. Per germline, CDR1 ENHRY and CDR2 SYGVKD. The germline V and J ends were trimmed by 10 bases and 0 bases, with 16 bases remaining between them. The CDR3 region has the DNA TGTGCCACAACTGGAGGGGGAGACTCCTACAATGAGCAGTTCTTC. Translated, it gives CATTGGGDSYNEQFF.